This T cell receptor (beta chain) originates from a study of memory CD4+ T cells and cytomegalovirus serostatus. TCRdb's table, derived via immunoSEQ multiplex PCR, lists solely in-frame clones and lacks some. The table shows 61,000 or so clones, with around three quarters occurring only once. This CDR3 has 14 residues. CDR1 and CDR2 from the germline V gene are SNHLY and FYNNEI. V was clipped by 2 bases and J by 9 bases; unmatched bases: 6. The sort gate was single viable CD3+CD4+CD8-CD45RO+ cells for memory CD4+ T cells. The chain recombines TRBV2 with TRBJ2-3; 9 nucleotides line up with TRBD2. This TCR was recovered from an adult in good health and CMV-seronegative. Some clones in this sample may be carry-over from other donors' samples. The specimen was memory CD4+ T cells from blood. The CDR3 protein is CASSERLAGTTQYF. In DNA form, the CDR3 reads TGTGCCAGCAGTGAAAGGCTAGCGGGGACGACGCAGTATTTT.